This is a list of T cell receptor beta chains from one sample in a study of CD8 T cells in ankylosing spondylitis. TCRdb recomputed calls from the 5' RACE reads with MiXCR, one row per CDR3 protein. The sample holds more than 30,000 distinct CDR3 sequences, 13% seen once. The sequenced sample consisted of synovial fluid, either unsorted or a sorted T cell fraction (not recorded which). All receptors come from a male donor with ankylosing spondylitis. Each CDR3 is given with its conserved first and last residue. D genes are given only for firm matches. Clone size is shown for a subset of rows, as once, few, many or a class of expanded clone.

>15|TRBD1|many|TRBV7-9|TRBJ1-5
CASSRTGAGDQPQHF
TGTGCCAGCAGCCGTACAGGGGCTGGCGATCAGCCCCAGCATTTT
>13|NA|NA|TRBV7-9|TRBJ1-1
CASSLMGNTEAFF
TGTGCCAGCAGCTTAATGGGAAACACTGAAGCTTTCTTT
>16|TRBD2|NA|TRBV4-1|TRBJ2-1
CASSPALAGGPGEQFF
TGCGCCAGCAGCCCCGCCCTAGCGGGAGGGCCGGGTGAGCAGTTCTTC
>15|TRBD1|NA|TRBV20-1|TRBJ1-6
CSASRGLMDNSPLHF
TGCAGTGCTAGCAGGGGGTTAATGGATAATTCACCCCTCCACTTT
>14|TRBD2|NA|TRBV7-9|TRBJ2-1
CASSSGLVYNEQFF
TGTGCCAGCAGCTCCGGACTAGTCTACAATGAGCAGTTCTTC
>10|NA|many|TRBV27|TRBJ2-1
CATWFGQQFF
TGTGCCACCTGGTTTGGGCAGCAGTTCTTC
>12|NA|many|TRBV5-6|TRBJ2-7
CASSSSSYEQYF
TGTGCCAGCAGCTCGAGCTCCTACGAGCAGTACTTC
>15|TRBD1|NA|TRBV2|TRBJ1-4
CASSHYDREEEKLFF
TGTGCCAGCAGCCACTACGACAGGGAGGAGGAAAAACTGTTTTTT
>15|NA|many|TRBV6-1|TRBJ2-2
CASSEAGDTAGELFF
TGTGCCAGCAGTGAAGCAGGGGATACGGCCGGGGAGCTGTTTTTT
>16|NA|many|TRBV7-2|TRBJ2-7
CASSLGSPSLLYEQYF
TGTGCCAGCAGCTTAGGGTCCCCTAGCCTCCTCTACGAGCAGTACTTC
>13|NA|many|TRBV5-6|TRBJ1-4
CASSPGGNEKLFF
TGTGCCAGCAGCCCCGGGGGGAATGAAAAACTGTTTTTT
>13|NA|NA|TRBV25-1|TRBJ2-7
CASSGGKDYEQYF
TGTGCCAGCAGTGGGGGGAAGGACTACGAGCAGTACTTC
>17|TRBD2|NA|TRBV5-6|TRBJ2-1
CASSRGLAGMFGDEQFF
TGTGCCAGCAGCCGGGGACTAGCGGGGATGTTTGGGGATGAGCAGTTCTTC
>14|NA|many|TRBV4-2|TRBJ2-2
CASSQDRGPGELFF
TGTGCCAGCAGCCAAGACAGGGGACCCGGGGAGCTGTTTTTT
>15|NA|few|TRBV10-3|TRBJ2-7
CAISDGTGSSYEQYF
TGTGCCATCAGCGACGGGACGGGTAGCTCCTACGAGCAGTACTTC
>16|NA|many|TRBV11-2|TRBJ2-4
CASHSRGNLAKNIQYF
TGTGCCAGCCATTCGAGGGGAAATCTAGCCAAAAACATTCAGTACTTC
>15|TRBD2|few|TRBV3-1|TRBJ2-3
CASSQVAGGRDTQYF
TGTGCCAGCAGCCAAGTAGCGGGGGGGCGTGATACGCAGTATTTT
>12|NA|NA|TRBV28|TRBJ1-6
CASSNINSPLHF
TGTGCCAGCAGTAACATTAATTCACCCCTCCACTTT
>15|TRBD1|many|TRBV5-1|TRBJ2-2
CASSRDSHLTGELFF
TGCGCCAGCAGCCGGGACAGCCACCTCACCGGGGAGCTGTTTTTT
>15|TRBD1|many|TRBV28|TRBJ2-2
CASREGGAVTGELFF
TGTGCCAGCAGGGAAGGGGGCGCGGTCACCGGGGAGCTGTTTTTT
>17|NA|few|TRBV7-9|TRBJ1-1
CASSLEELIGSGTEAFF
TGTGCCAGCAGCTTAGAGGAACTCATAGGGTCCGGCACTGAAGCTTTCTTT
>16|NA|once|TRBV5-1|TRBJ2-5
CASSPGQGEFRWTQYF
TGCGCCAGCAGCCCCGGGCAGGGCGAATTCCGATGGACCCAGTACTTC
>13|NA|NA|TRBV6-2/TRBV6-3|TRBJ2-7
CASSYDTPYEQYF
TGTGCCAGCAGTTACGACACTCCTTACGAGCAGTACTTC
>16|NA|few|TRBV11-2|TRBJ1-4
CASSPTMDSLNEKLFF
TGTGCCAGCAGCCCGACGATGGACAGCCTTAATGAAAAACTGTTTTTT
>16|NA|many|TRBV7-9|TRBJ2-5
CASSLVGIIGEETQYF
TGTGCCAGCAGCTTAGTGGGGATAATTGGCGAGGAGACCCAGTACTTC
>14|NA|NA|TRBV20-1|TRBJ2-6
CSARVPGGANVLTF
TGCAGTGCTAGAGTACCAGGAGGGGCCAACGTCCTGACTTTC
>16|TRBD1|few|TRBV7-6|TRBJ2-1
CASSLGWGQGRHEQFF
TGTGCCAGCAGCTTAGGGTGGGGACAGGGCCGTCATGAGCAGTTCTTC
>15|NA|many|TRBV11-2|TRBJ1-3
CASSLESSLGNTIYF
TGTGCCAGCAGCTTAGAGTCTAGCCTGGGAAACACCATATATTTT
>17|TRBD2|few|TRBV5-1|TRBJ2-2
CASSPRTSGGGTGELFF
TGCGCCAGCAGCCCCCGGACTAGCGGGGGGGGAACCGGGGAGCTGTTTTTT